Here is one TCR beta chain with its context. This clonotype was seen many times. Its antigen is still unknown. No per-base quality is available; no much larger clone lies one base away. From the cysteine up to the phenylalanine, the CDR3 has a length of 17 residues. Only the CDR3 region is kept as DNA, spanning 51 bases read in frame from base 1. Sequences MNHEY (CDR1) and SVGAGI (CDR2) are obtained from the germline V gene. For this chain, trimming is 1 base at the V end and 2 bases at the J end, and the number of junction bases without a gene match is 5. This specimen comes from a study of neurological immune-mediated disorders (dated by TCRdb to between 2018 and 2020). With regard to the full study: Of the approximately 34 multiple sclerosis patients, approximately 30 had relapsing-remitting MS and 3 had secondary progressive MS. The approximately 110 TCR-beta libraries included longitudinal samples, technical triplicates and paired sorted CD4+ and CD8+ T-cell subsets alongside PBMC samples. The study compared peripheral blood TCR-beta repertoires of HTLV-I-associated myelopathy (HAM/TSP) patients, multiple sclerosis patients and healthy controls using UMI-based sequencing. Of the approximately 66 subjects in the cohort, about 14 were HAM/TSP patients, roughly 34 were multiple sclerosis patients, and some 20 were healthy controls. Study-wide findings and limitations: No identical CDR3 amino acid sequences were shared among expanded clones across subjects, suggesting private TCR-beta repertoires in all groups. No clinical or MRI features were associated with the MS cluster, and the authors said that larger cohorts are needed. Phylogenetic analysis grouped repertoires from 18 of 34 MS patients into a cluster of related CDR3 sequences, suggesting a possible repertoire-level signature. TCR clonal expansion was greatest in HAM/TSP patients and smallest in MS patients, who ranked below even healthy controls.

cDNA was synthesized by template-switch 5'RACE using a primer carrying a 10-nucleotide random unique molecular identifier by which each TCR transcript was tagged. Every sequencing run yielded over 190 million TCR-beta sequences covering 15-18 subjects. The RNeasy kit was used to extract total RNA. The KAPA Real-time Library Amplification kit was used to amplify TCR-beta VDJ regions with primers targeting the TCR constant region and the 5'RACE anchor. A first PCR added sample indexes and Illumina adaptors, after which a second PCR increased the library yield. After purification with Ampure beads, the TCR product of roughly 650 bp was size-selected on a 2% E-gel SizeSelection system. Before pooling, library quality was assessed on a Bioanalyzer, concentration was determined with Qubit, and library quantification was performed with the Kapa Library Quantification kit. Libraries were sequenced paired-end 2 x 150 bp on an Illumina HiSeq 2500. To increase sequence diversity, roughly 24-31% phiX was spiked into each library pool. The paper's processing steps were these. Quality-filtered reads were processed with the UMI-based MiGEC pipeline, and over 75% of raw TCR sequences were removed by the MiGEC pipeline during error correction. VDJ genes were aligned to IMGT germline references, and each clonotype was defined by a unique CDR3 amino acid sequence together with V-J genes. Clonal expansion, Shannon diversity, and CDR3 relatedness (CalcPairwiseDistances, ClusterSamples) were evaluated with VDJtools, and phylogenetic trees were built with CLCbio workbench. Clones with at least 8 unique UMIs were defined as expanded, with this threshold being based on coefficient-of-variation modelling across technical triplicates. The public reads were run again by TCRdb, first through fastp at Q25 and then through MiXCR, and only productive beta chains were kept. Each CDR3 protein appears once, grouped with its most common genes and DNA. TCRdb's processing, not the authors' own work, is the source of the V and J calls. The sample table records 80,000 to 100,000 distinct CDR3 sequences; approximately 4% of these occur just once. Of the sample, around 2.7% falls within the top ten clones.

Unsorted PBMC libraries were generated from 2 million PBMCs stored in RNAlater at -80 °C until RNA extraction. The multiple sclerosis patients were enrolled in a US clinical protocol that used magnetic resonance imaging to evaluate disease progression. Peripheral blood underwent Ficoll-Hypaque density gradient centrifugation to isolate PBMCs, which were then cryopreserved in liquid nitrogen. The sequenced sample consisted of PBMCs. The sequence links TRBV6-5 to TRBJ2-1; 10 central nucleotides agree with TRBD1. This sequence originates from a woman aged 45-60 years with multiple sclerosis. The CDR3 amino acid sequence is: CASSYWVTGGAYNEQFF. The DNA sequence follows: TGTGCCAGCAGTTACTGGGTGACAGGGGGCGCCTACAATGAGCAGTTCTTC.